The clone carrying this T cell receptor (beta chain) has only a few counts. Its matching antigen is unknown. This record comes from a study of Graves' ophthalmopathy and Graves' hyperthyroidism. The study amplified TCR beta CDR3 regions using RNA transcripts. An opening RT-PCR round employed HTBI primers and preceded a second-round multiplex PCR. TCRdb re-called the multiplex PCR reads with MiXCR, one entry per CDR3 protein. The sample has roughly 220,000 distinct CDR3 sequences, roughly 50% seen once. The CDR3 spans 15 residues. CDR1 is SNHLY, CDR2 FYNNEI, per germline. V gave up 7 bases and J gave up 1 base, with 14 bases separating them. A duration under 3 months, NOSPECS ≥4, CAS ≥3 and moderate-to-severe activity characterized the donors with ophthalmopathy. The study, taken as a whole, reports: Ophthalmopathy progression prediction by the model yielded a sensitivity of 60% to 71% and a specificity of 72.22%. Blood also held most thyroid clonotypes expanded above 0.001 frequency.

The clonotype comes from an adult man with Graves' ophthalmopathy. The chain combines TRBV2 with TRBJ1-5; D possibly corresponds to TRBD1 (6 bases). The material sequenced was peripheral blood. CDR3 DNA sequence: TGTGCCAGCAAGGAGGGGGGACAAAGCAATCAGCCCCAGCATTTT. Translating gives CASKEGGQSNQPQHF.